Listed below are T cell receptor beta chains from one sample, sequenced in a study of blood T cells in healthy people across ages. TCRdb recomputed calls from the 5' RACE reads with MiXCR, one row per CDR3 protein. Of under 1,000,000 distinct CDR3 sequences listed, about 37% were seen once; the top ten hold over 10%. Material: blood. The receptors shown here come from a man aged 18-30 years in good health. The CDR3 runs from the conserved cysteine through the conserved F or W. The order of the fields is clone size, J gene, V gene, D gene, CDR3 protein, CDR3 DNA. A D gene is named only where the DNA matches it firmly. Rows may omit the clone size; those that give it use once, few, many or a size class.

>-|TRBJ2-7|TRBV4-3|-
CASSQDYQTGGYEQYF
TGCGCCAGCAGCCAAGATTACCAGACTGGCGGCTACGAGCAGTACTTC
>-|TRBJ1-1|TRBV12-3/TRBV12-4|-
CASRGDIEAFF
TGTGCCAGCAGGGGGGACATTGAAGCTTTCTTT
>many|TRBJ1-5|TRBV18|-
CASSPSGNQPQHF
TGTGCCAGCAGTCCCAGTGGCAATCAGCCCCAGCATTTT
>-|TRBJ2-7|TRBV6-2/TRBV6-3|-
CAIRTDLLDSYEQYF
TGTGCCATCCGGACGGACCTCCTTGACTCCTACGAGCAGTACTTC
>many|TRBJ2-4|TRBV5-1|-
CASSLAGAPNIQYF
TGCGCCAGCAGCTTGGCGGGGGCACCAAACATTCAGTACTTC
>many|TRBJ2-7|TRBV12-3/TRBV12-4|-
CASNRDGASYEQYF
TGTGCCAGCAATAGGGACGGTGCCTCCTACGAGCAGTACTTC
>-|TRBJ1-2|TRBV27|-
CASSGWGDYGYTF
TGTGCCAGCAGTGGGTGGGGTGATTATGGCTACACCTTC
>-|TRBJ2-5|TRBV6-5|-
CASSYATRQETQYF
TGTGCCAGCAGTTACGCGACCAGACAAGAGACCCAGTACTTC
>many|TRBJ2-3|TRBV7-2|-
CASSLALTDTQYF
TGTGCCAGCAGCTTAGCCCTCACAGATACGCAGTATTTT
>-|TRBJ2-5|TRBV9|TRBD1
CASSEGQAKETQYF
TGTGCCAGCAGCGAAGGACAGGCAAAGGAGACCCAGTACTTC
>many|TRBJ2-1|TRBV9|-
CASSVVDYLSYNEQFF
TGTGCCAGCAGCGTAGTTGACTACCTCTCCTACAATGAGCAGTTCTTC
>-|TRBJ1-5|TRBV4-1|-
CASSQDWQTSNQPQHF
TGCGCCAGCAGCCAAGATTGGCAGACTAGCAATCAGCCCCAGCATTTT
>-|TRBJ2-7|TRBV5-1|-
CASSLRGDLNEQYF
TGCGCCAGCAGCCTCCGGGGAGATCTAAACGAGCAGTACTTC
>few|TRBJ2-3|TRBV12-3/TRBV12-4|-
CASSDSGFRDTQYF
TGTGCCAGCAGCGATTCGGGGTTCCGAGACACGCAGTATTTT
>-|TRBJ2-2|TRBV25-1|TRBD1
CASSVRGRTGEPFF
TGTGCCAGCAGTGTGAGGGGGCGGACCGGGGAGCCGTTTTTT
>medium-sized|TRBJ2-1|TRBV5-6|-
CASSQWTPIFYNEQFF
TGTGCCAGCAGCCAATGGACTCCTATCTTCTACAATGAGCAGTTCTTC
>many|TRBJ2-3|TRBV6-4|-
CASSRQVSSTDTQYF
TGTGCCAGCAGTCGGCAGGTCTCTAGCACAGATACGCAGTATTTT
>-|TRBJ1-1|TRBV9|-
CASSGVSGAEAFF
TGTGCCAGCAGCGGAGTTTCTGGAGCTGAAGCTTTCTTT
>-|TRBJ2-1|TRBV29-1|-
CSVETSGRQETQFF
TGCAGCGTTGAAACCTCGGGCAGGCAAGAGACCCAGTTCTTC
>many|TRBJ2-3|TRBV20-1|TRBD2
CSARDPASGGTDTQYF
TGCAGTGCTAGAGATCCCGCTAGCGGGGGTACAGATACGCAGTATTTT